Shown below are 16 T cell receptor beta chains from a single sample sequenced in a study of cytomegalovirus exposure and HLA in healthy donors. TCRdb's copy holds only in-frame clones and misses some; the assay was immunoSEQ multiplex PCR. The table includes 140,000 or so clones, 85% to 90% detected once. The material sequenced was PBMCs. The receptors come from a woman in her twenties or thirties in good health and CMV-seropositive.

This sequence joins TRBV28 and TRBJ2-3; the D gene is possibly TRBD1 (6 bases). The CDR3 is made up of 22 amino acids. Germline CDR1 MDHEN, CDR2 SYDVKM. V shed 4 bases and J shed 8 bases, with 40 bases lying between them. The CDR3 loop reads CASSSPEPGPRAPQGIVRTQYF. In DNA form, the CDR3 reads TGTGCCAGCAGTTCCCCAGAACCAGGCCCTCGGGCTCCGCAGGGGATTGTCCGTACGCAGTATTTT.

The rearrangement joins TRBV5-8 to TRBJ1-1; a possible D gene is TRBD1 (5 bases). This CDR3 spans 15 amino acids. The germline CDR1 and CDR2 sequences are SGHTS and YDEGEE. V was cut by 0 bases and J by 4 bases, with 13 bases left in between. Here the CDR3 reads CASSLEGNVITEAFF. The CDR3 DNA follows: TGTGCCAGCAGCTTGGAGGGGAACGTGATCACTGAAGCTTTCTTT.

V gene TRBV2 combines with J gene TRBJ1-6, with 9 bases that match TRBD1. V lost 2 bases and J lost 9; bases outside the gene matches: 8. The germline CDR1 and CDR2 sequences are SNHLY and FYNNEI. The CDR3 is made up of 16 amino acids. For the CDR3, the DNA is TGTGCCAGCAGTGAACCGGGGACAGGGAGACGTTCACCCCTCCACTTT. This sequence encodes CASSEPGTGRRSPLHF. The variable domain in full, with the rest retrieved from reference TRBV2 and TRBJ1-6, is EPEVTQTPSHQVTQMGQEVILRCVPISNHLYFYWYRQILGQKVEFLVSFYNNEISEKSEIFDDQFSVERPDGSNFTLKIRSTKLEDSAMYFCASSEPGTGRRSPLHFGNGTRLTVT.

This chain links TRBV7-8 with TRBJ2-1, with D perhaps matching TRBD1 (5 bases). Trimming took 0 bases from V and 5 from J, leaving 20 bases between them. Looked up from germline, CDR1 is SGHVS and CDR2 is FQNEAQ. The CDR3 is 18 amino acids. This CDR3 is CASSLAWSFAGINNEQFF. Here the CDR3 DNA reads TGTGCCAGCAGCTTAGCCTGGTCGTTCGCAGGGATCAACAATGAGCAGTTCTTC.

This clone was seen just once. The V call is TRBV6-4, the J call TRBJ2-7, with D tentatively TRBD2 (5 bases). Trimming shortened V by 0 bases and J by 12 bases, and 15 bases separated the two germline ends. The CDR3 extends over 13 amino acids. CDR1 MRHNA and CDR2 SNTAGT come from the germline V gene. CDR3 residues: CASSDSVAGESYF. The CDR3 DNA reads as TGTGCCAGCAGTGACTCCGTCGCTGGGGAGTCGTACTTC.

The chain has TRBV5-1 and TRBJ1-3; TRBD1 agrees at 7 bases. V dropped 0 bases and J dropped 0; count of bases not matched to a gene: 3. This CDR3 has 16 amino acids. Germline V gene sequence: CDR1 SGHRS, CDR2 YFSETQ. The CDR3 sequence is CASSLGGGHSGNTIYF. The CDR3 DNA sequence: TGCGCCAGCAGCTTGGGAGGGGGCCACTCTGGAAACACCATATATTTT.

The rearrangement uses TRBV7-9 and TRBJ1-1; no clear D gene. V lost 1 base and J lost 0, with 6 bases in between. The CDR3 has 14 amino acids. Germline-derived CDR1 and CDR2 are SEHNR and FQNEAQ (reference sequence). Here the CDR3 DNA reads TGTGCCAGCAGCTTAGAGACATTGAACACTGAAGCTTTCTTT. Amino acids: CASSLETLNTEAFF.

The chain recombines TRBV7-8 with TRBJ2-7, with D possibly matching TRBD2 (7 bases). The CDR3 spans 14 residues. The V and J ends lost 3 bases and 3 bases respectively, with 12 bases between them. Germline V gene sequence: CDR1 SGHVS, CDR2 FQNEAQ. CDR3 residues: CASSFQGGGYEQYF. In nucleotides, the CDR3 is TGTGCCAGCAGCTTTCAAGGGGGGGGCTACGAGCAGTACTTC.

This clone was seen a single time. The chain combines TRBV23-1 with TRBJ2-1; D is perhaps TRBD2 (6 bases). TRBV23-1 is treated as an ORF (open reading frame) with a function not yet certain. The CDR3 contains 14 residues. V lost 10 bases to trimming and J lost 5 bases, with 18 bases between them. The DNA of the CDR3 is TGCGCCACCAATAACGGGACTTCTCACAATGAGCAGTTCTTC. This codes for CATNNGTSHNEQFF.

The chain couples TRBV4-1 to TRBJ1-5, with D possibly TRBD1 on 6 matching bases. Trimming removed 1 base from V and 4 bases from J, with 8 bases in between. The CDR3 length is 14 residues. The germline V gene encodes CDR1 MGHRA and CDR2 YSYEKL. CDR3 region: CASSQGTVNQPQHF. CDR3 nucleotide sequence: TGCGCCAGCAGCCAAGGGACAGTTAATCAGCCCCAGCATTTT.

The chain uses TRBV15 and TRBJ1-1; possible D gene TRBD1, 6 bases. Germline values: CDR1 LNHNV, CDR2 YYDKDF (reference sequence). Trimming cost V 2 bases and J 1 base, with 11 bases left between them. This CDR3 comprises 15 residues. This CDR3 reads CATSRQTGTNTEAFF. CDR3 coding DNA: TGTGCCACCAGCAGACAGACAGGAACGAACACTGAAGCTTTCTTT.

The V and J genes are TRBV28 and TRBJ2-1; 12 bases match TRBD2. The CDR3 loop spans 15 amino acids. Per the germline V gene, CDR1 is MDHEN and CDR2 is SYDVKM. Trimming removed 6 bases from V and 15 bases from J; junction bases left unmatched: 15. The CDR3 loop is CASSPGTSGYYQGFF. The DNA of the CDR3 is TGTGCCAGCAGCCCTGGGACTAGCGGGTACTACCAGGGGTTCTTC.

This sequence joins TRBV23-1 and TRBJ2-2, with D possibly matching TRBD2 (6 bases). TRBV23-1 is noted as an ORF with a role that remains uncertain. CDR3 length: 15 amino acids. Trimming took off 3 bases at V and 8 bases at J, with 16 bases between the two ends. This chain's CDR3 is CASSQAGRGLGELFF. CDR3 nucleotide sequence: TGCGCCAGCAGTCAGGCGGGACGGGGCCTTGGGGAGCTGTTTTTT.

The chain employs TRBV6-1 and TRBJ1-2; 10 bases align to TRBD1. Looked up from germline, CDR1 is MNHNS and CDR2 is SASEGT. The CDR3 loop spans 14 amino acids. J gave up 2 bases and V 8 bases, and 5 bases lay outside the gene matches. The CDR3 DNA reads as TGTGCCAGCGTGACAGGGGGCACCAACTATGGCTACACCTTC. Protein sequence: CASVTGGTNYGYTF.

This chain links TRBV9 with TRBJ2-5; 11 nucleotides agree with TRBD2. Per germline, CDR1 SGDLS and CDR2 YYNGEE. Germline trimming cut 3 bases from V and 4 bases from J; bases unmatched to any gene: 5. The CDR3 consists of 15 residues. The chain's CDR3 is CASSERLAGLETQYF. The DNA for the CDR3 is TGTGCCAGCAGCGAAAGACTAGCGGGATTAGAGACCCAGTACTTC.

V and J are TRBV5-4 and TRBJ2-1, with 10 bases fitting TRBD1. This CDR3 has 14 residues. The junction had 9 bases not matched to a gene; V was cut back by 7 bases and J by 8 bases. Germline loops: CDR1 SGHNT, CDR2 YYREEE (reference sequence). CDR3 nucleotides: TGTGCCAGCTGTCGGGACAGGGGCTGCGATGAGCAGTTCTTC. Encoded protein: CASCRDRGCDEQFF.